Below, 10 T cell receptor beta chains from the same sample are listed, as sequenced in a study of Graves' ophthalmopathy and Graves' hyperthyroidism (dated by TCRdb to about 2018). Sequencer: Illumina HiSeq 2000. For repertoire sequencing, the TCR beta CDR3 regions were amplified from RNA transcripts. HTBI primers and the Qiagen OneStep RT-PCR kit were used in a first-round RT-PCR, which was followed by a second-round multiplex PCR, size selection and purification. TCRdb passed the public sequencing reads through fastp at Q25 and MiXCR, retaining productive beta sequences. Rows with a matching CDR3 protein are joined into one entry that keeps the most common DNA and genes. Within this sample are over 650,000 distinct CDR3 sequences, with over 40% of them counted one time only. The ten largest clones take up over 2.5% of the sample. Sequencing was done on a sample of peripheral blood. Receptor source: an adult man with Graves' ophthalmopathy.

This clonotype has just a few counts. The chain has TRBV7-9 and TRBJ2-1; D not certain. Germline loops: CDR1 SEHNR, CDR2 FQNEAQ (reference sequence). V lost 1 base to trimming and J lost 10 bases, with 8 bases between them. This CDR3 is 12 amino acids long. CDR3 bases: TGTGCCAGCAGCTTAGGCAGAACGGAGCAGTTCTTC. Protein sequence: CASSLGRTEQFF.

This clonotype has a count of ten or more. This chain connects TRBV6-6 to TRBJ1-1; no reliable D call. The CDR3 is made up of 11 amino acids. Trimming cost V 8 bases and J 1 base, with 5 bases left between them. Germline assignment: CDR1 MNHNY and CDR2 SVGAGI (reference sequence). The CDR3 bases are TGTGCCAGCGGGAGGAACACTGAAGCTTTCTTT. It is translated as CASGRNTEAFF.

Worth noting for this clonotype: Given a much more abundant clone one base away, this may be a read error. The rearrangement links TRBV12-3 or TRBV12-4 to TRBJ1-2, with unresolved D. The CDR3 extends over 15 amino acids. The DNA of the CDR3 is TGTGCCAGCAGTTCGTCAGGACTCCTTAACTATGGCCACACCTTC. This codes for CASSSSGLLNYGHTF.

This clonotype was seen only once. The chain combines TRBV24-1 with TRBJ2-3; 11 bases line up with TRBD2. The CDR3 consists of 17 residues. The germline CDR1 and CDR2 sequences are KGHDR and SFDVKD. V shed 4 bases and J 3 bases; nucleotides not matched to a gene: 8. CDR3: CATSDQGGLAVTDTQYF. DNA of the CDR3: TGTGCCACCAGTGACCAAGGGGGACTAGCGGTTACAGATACGCAGTATTTT.

Comment on this clonotype: Germline is not matched at one junction end, which may reflect a read error. The chain is built from TRBV7-7 and TRBJ2-5; 8 bases are shared with TRBD2. The CDR3 is made up of 14 amino acids. Germline V lookup: CDR1 SSHAT, CDR2 FNYEAQ (reference sequence). CDR3: CASSPPGGEETQYF. The CDR3 nucleotides are TGTGCTAGCAGCCCCCCGGGGGGGGAGGAGACCCAGTACTTC.

J is TRBJ2-3 and V is TRBV24-1, with a possible D match to TRBD1 (5 bases). The CDR3 sequence is 15 residues long. CDR1 KGHDR and CDR2 SFDVKD come from the germline V gene. The V end was cut by 4 bases, the J end by 5 bases, with 15 bases between. The CDR3 protein is CATSDPGQGIDTQYF. As DNA, the CDR3 is TGTGCCACCAGTGACCCCGGGCAGGGCATAGATACGCAGTATTTT.

The chain links TRBV19 to TRBJ2-3; the D gene is possibly TRBD1 (6 bases). The CDR3 is made up of 17 amino acids. Germline CDR1 and CDR2: LNHDA and SQIVND (reference sequence). V was pared by 9 bases and J by 4 bases, with 26 bases between. The CDR3 DNA reads as TGTGCCAGCAGTCCCCCCGGGACAACCGAAGGGGCAGATACGCAGTATTTT. Residues: CASSPPGTTEGADTQYF.

The sample holds many counts of this clonotype. This rearrangement joins TRBV7-2 to TRBJ2-7; weak D call: TRBD2 (5 bases). CDR1 SGHTA and CDR2 FQGNSA come from the germline V gene. Trimming cost V 4 bases and J 2 bases, with 9 bases left between them. This CDR3 is 13 amino acids long. The CDR3 loop reads CASSYAGAYEQYF. CDR3 sequence (DNA): TGTGCCAGCAGCTATGCGGGCGCCTACGAGCAGTACTTC.

At least ten counts were recorded for this clonotype. CDR3 region: CSARADRYPYEQYF. In DNA form, the CDR3 reads TGCAGTGCTAGAGCCGACAGGTATCCCTACGAGCAGTACTTC. V is TRBV20-1 and J is TRBJ2-7; TRBD1 might be the D (6 bases). Per germline, CDR1 DFQATT and CDR2 SNEGSKA (reference sequence). The length of the CDR3 is 14 residues. Deletions cut 1 base from V and 2 bases from J, with 12 bases between.

This clonotype was found once. The rearrangement joins TRBV7-9 to TRBJ1-6; D not resolved. The CDR3 loop spans 15 amino acids. Germline CDR1 and CDR2: SEHNR and FQNEAQ (reference sequence). Trimming took off 5 bases at V and 5 bases at J, with 13 bases between the two ends. CDR3 DNA sequence: TGTGCCAGCAGCGCGATGGCGGGGAATAATTCACCCCTCCACTTT. It specifies CASSAMAGNNSPLHF.